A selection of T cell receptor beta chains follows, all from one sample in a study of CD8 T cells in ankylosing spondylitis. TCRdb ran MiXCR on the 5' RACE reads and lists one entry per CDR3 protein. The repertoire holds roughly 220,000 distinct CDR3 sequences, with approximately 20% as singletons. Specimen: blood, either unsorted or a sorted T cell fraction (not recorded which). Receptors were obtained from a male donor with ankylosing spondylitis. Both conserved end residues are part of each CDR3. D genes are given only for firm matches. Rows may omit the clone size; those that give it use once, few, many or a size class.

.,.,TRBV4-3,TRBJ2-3,CASSQESRAGDTQYF,TGCGCCAGCAGCCAAGAAAGTAGGGCCGGAGATACGCAGTATTTT
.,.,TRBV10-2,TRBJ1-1,CASSEDTYTEAFF,TGCGCCAGCAGTGAAGACACATACACTGAAGCTTTCTTT
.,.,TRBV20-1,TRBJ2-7,CSASFRQSSYEQYF,TGCAGTGCTAGTTTCCGACAGTCCTCCTACGAGCAGTACTTC
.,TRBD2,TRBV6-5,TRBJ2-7,CASSWTLAGDSYEQYF,TGTGCCAGCAGTTGGACACTAGCGGGAGACTCCTACGAGCAGTACTTC
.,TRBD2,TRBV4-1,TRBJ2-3,CASSQDPGGRAPQYF,TGCGCCAGCAGCCAAGATCCCGGCGGGAGGGCCCCGCAGTATTTT
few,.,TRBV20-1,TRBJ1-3,CSASWALSGNTIYF,TGCAGTGCTAGTTGGGCTCTCTCTGGAAACACCATATATTTT
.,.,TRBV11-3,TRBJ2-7,CASSINPATYEQYF,TGTGCCAGCAGCATCAATCCAGCTACCTACGAGCAGTACTTC
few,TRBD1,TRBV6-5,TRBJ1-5,CASSFGQGVSQPQHF,TGTGCCAGCAGTTTCGGACAGGGGGTGAGTCAGCCCCAGCATTTT
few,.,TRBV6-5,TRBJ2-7,CASSYSMVAGPTYEQYF,TGTGCCAGCAGTTACTCGATGGTGGCAGGGCCCACCTACGAGCAGTACTTC
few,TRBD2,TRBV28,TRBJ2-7,CASSSPPLAGDDEQYF,TGTGCCAGCAGTTCCCCCCCCCTAGCGGGAGATGACGAGCAGTACTTC
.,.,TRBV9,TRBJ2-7,CASAQGWGSYEQYF,TGTGCCAGCGCACAGGGCTGGGGATCTTACGAGCAGTACTTC
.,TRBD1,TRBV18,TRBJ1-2,CASSPPTWDSSNYGYTF,TGTGCCAGCTCACCACCTACGTGGGACAGTTCTAACTATGGCTACACCTTC
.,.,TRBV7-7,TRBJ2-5,CASSFGPRETQYF,TGTGCCAGCAGCTTTGGACCCAGGGAGACCCAGTACTTC
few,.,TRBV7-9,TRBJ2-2,CASSPVRGANTGELFF,TGTGCCAGCAGCCCAGTAAGGGGAGCGAACACCGGGGAGCTGTTTTTT
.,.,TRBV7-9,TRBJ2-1,CASSRPRGTDPYNEQFF,TGTGCCAGCAGCCGGCCCCGCGGGACGGACCCTTACAATGAGCAGTTCTTC